The source of this T cell receptor (beta chain) is a study of shared clonotypes between healthy human individuals (dated by TCRdb to 2020 to 2021). As for the study more broadly: The cohort comprised a couple of women and a few men aged 18 to 49 years. Per donor, three plates each were used for CD4 naive and CD4 memory, two for CD8 naive, and one for CD8 memory. The study deeply sequenced blood TCR repertoires of about 5 healthy adults to estimate repertoire size and the extent of clonotype sharing between individuals. To increase sequencing depth and limit assay-specific biases, different laboratories used diverse techniques to prepare libraries and sequence TCR repertoires. Each donor's leukapheresis produced roughly between roughly 0.85 and 9.5 billion PBMCs. The research as a whole found: Naive subsets generally had larger estimated clonotype richness than memory subsets. Sampling was restricted to blood, and TCR repertoires in tissues likely differ from the TCR repertoires found in blood. Across four donors, approximately 4.9% of naive CD4, around 3.5% of naive CD8, 2% to 2.5% of memory CD4, and 0.4% of memory CD8 clonotypes were shared. Pairwise subsampling indicated that sequencing depth was expected to affect the degree of clonotype sharing among donors. Compared with non-shared clonotypes, the clonotypes found in all four sorted-subset donors had higher generation probabilities. Rarefaction of sorted-subset datasets indicated incomplete sequencing despite the large sequencing depth. Because the study included only a small number of donors, the genetic and exposure-history diversity represented was limited.

Comment on this clone: Its antigen specificity is not known. No base quality information exists; no much larger clone differs at one position.

CD8 naive samples were obtained by positive selection for CCR7 among CD45RO-negative cells, yielding a CD45RA+CCR7+ population from which TemRA cells were excluded. The donors were healthy, HIV-negative adults with no recently reported acute infections or vaccinations. Every donor was a Caucasian adult residing in Nashville, Tennessee, USA. Blood was collected by leukapheresis, and PBMCs were isolated by Ficoll-Histopaque density gradient centrifugation and then cryopreserved in liquid nitrogen vapor phase. Analytical flow cytometry was used to check the purity and quantity of each magnetically sorted T cell population. Each sorted fraction had its genomic DNA isolated and then quantified by UV absorbance on a Nanodrop 2000c. V lost 5 bases and J lost 1 base, and the count of bases not matched to a germline gene is 8. The germline V gene (reference sequence) specifies MNHNY as CDR1 and SVGAGI as CDR2. From the cysteine up to the phenylalanine, the CDR3 has a length of 16 residues. Only the CDR3 region is kept as DNA, spanning 48 bases read in frame from base 1.

Using the deep immunoSEQ assay, multiplex PCR amplified TCR CDR3 regions from genomic DNA. Extracted genomic DNA from each cell subset was distributed evenly across all wells of several immunoSEQ 96-well plates, and each plate was treated as a replicate. For sorted subsets, about 200 ng genomic DNA, equal to tens of thousands of T cell genomes, was loaded into each replicate PCR. Purified libraries were quantified with a Qubit 3.0 fluorometer, sized on a Bioanalyzer 2100, and re-quantified with the KAPA Library Quantification kit. Every immunoSEQ 96-well plate was sequenced on a separate single-read 150-cycle Illumina NextSeq 550 flow cell. In the authors' own workflow: Because the immunoSEQ output included only junctional sequences and no quality scores, the filtering could not be the same as the filtering used for full-length reads. Sequences were annotated with PyIR, a Python wrapper for IgBLAST v1.9, and V/J genes and CDR3 were assigned using IMGT germline references. Reads were filtered out if the reads had weak V/J assignments (E-value above 1e-6), no CDR3, stop codons, out-of-frame junctions, or ambiguous translated residues. V3J clonotypes were defined as sequences sharing the same inferred V gene, J gene, and CDR3 amino acid sequence. Percentage overlap between repertoires was calculated by dividing the number of shared unique clonotypes by the size of the smaller repertoire. Repertoire richness was assessed with RTK rarefaction, the Chao1 estimator, and Recon v2.1 estimates of unobserved clonotypes. Generation probabilities for all TCRbeta clonotypes obtained by the gDNA method from a few donors were computed using OLGA. TCRdb stores this immuneACCESS table with in-frame sequences only. Part of the clones is absent; in the studies checked, under half of the shortfall reflects unresolved V genes, and no reason is known for the rest. That table supplies the V and J calls and clone size; D and trimming were determined from the DNA. The sample contains just over 2,000,000 clones, about 95% of them found a single time. The leading ten clones occupy more than 0.95% of the sample.

The chain is assembled from TRBV6-6 and TRBJ2-5; the central 9 bases match TRBD2. The source is a man younger than 35 in good health. Material: naive CD8+ T cells sorted from blood. The sample's cell subset or site label, in plain terms: CD45RA+CCR7+. The nucleotide sequence reads TGTGCCAGCAGTGGGGTAGCGGGGGACTTCCAAGAGACCCAGTACTTC. Translated, this gives CASSGVAGDFQETQYF.